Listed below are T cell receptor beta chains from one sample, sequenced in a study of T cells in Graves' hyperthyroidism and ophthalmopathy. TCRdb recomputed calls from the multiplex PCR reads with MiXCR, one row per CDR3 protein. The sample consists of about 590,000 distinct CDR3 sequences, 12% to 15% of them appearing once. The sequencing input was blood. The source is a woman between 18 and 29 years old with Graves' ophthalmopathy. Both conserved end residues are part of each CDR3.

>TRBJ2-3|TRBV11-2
CASSPSSLSTDTQYF
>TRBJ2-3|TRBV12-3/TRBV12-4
CASSLAAGTDTQYF
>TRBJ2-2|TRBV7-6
CASSLGRQGGTGELFF
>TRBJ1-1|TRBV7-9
CASSPLGMNTEAFF
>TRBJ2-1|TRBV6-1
CASSFARDRGYNEQFF
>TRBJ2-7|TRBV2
CASSEGFAYEQYF
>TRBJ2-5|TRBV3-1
CASSRSHRVQETQYF
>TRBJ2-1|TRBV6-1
CASSVGGRGQFF
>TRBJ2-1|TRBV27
CASSLLLAGVGTDNEQFF
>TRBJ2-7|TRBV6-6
CASSYSLAGAYYEQYF
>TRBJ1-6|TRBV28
CASSLWANNSPLHF
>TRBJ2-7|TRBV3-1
CASSQGRGGYYEQYF
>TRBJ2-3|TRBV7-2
CASSLEAGLSTDTQYF
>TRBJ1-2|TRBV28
CASSPPGVSGYTF
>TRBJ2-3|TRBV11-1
CASSRAISSGRTTDTQYF
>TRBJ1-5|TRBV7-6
CASSLGGSPNQPQHF
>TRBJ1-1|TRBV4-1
CASSHAGGTEAFF
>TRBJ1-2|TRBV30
CAWKRVATEYGYTF
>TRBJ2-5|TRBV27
CASSLFLGARETQYF
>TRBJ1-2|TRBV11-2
CASSMYGGDTTF
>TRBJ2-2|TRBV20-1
CSARDRGWRDTGELFF
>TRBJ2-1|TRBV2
CASSEAIPGLEELF
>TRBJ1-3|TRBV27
CASSTAGSGNTIYF
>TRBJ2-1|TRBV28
CASSLVPGSYNEQFF
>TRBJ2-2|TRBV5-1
CASSNGLPQEVGELFF
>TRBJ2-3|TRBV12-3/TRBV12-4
CASSSFDFDTQYF
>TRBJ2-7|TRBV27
CASSLRLAGGPTYEQYF
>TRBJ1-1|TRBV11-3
CASSSGTGKGNTEAFF
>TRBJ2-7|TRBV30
CAWSVLSVQRAYEQYF
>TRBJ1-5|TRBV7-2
CASSLVGLDQPQHF
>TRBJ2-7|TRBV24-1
CATGGSPTYEQYF
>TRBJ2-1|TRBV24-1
CATSDLAGEGGNEQFF
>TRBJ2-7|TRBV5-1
CASGTSGSSYEQYF
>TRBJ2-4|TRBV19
CASKNRGSVIQYF
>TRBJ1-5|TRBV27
CASSDSTGYKPQHF
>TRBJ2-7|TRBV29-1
CSVSDREQYF
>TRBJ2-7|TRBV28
CASSTGGEGPYEQYF
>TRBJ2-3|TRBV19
CASSIGSGTSTDTQYF
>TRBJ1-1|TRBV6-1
CASANPGQSRRAFF
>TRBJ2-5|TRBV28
CASSMDRGRVETQYF
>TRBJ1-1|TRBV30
CAWSVWQGTTEAFF
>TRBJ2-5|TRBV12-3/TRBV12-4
CASSGLAGGFETQYF
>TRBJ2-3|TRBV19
CASHDGLLGTDTQYF
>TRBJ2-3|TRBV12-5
CASGLPPDTDTQYF
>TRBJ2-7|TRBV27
CASNPGLAAYEQYF
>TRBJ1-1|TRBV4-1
CASKDRTPMNTEAFF
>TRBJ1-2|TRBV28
CASSVQGADFYGYTF
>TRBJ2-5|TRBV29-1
CSVEGFGQGGPQETQYF
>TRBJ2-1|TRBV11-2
CASSSGGLAGGFWYEQFF
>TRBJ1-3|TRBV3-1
CASSRVGAPGNTIYF
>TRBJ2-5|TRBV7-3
CASSLRLEETQYF
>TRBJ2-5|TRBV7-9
CASSSASGGQETQYF
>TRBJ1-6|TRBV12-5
CASGSINSPLHF